This T cell receptor beta chain was found in a study of early T cells in non-severe SARS-CoV-2 infection. Unique molecular identifier tags were affixed to discrete cDNA molecules. TCRdb used MiXCR to reprocess the 5' RACE reads, holding one entry per CDR3 protein. The sample shows approximately 100,000 distinct CDR3 sequences, approximately 9.9% of them seen only once. This clonotype was detected many times. This CDR3 spans 17 amino acids. Per germline, CDR1 SGDLS and CDR2 YYNGEE. The ends lost 0 bases at V and 7 bases at J; junction bases unmatched: 11. The TCR originated in an adult who was a healthcare worker with PCR-confirmed SARS-CoV-2 infection or an uninfected control (not recorded which). The V and J genes are TRBV9 and TRBJ2-3; TRBD2 matches 10 bases. Sequences were obtained from whole blood. CDR3 in amino acids: CASSVDRSGGATNTQYF. The CDR3 DNA reads TGTGCCAGCAGCGTAGATAGGAGCGGGGGGGCCACGAATACGCAGTATTTT.